One sample yielded the 18 T cell receptor beta chains listed below, sequenced in a study of blood T cell repertoires in COVID-19. Clones were sequenced by immunoSEQ multiplex PCR, and TCRdb holds only the in-frame ones, with some missing. Here the sample spans 250,000 to 400,000 clones, around 86% being singletons. The sample comprised PBMCs or T cells enriched from blood (not recorded which). Receptors originate from a man aged 55 to 70 who had recovered from COVID-19.

This clone was seen a single time. The same CDR3 arises from other DNA sequences in this sample as well. The V call is TRBV5-1, the J call TRBJ2-2; D is unresolved. Per germline, CDR1 SGHRS and CDR2 YFSETQ. Trimming pared 0 bases from V and 1 base from J, leaving 7 bases between. This CDR3 has 15 amino acids. CDR3 nucleotides: TGCGCCAGCAGCTTGGGGCCGGGGAACACCGGGGAGCTGTTTTTT. This sequence encodes CASSLGPGNTGELFF. Full variable domain (remainder filled in from reference TRBV5-1 and TRBJ2-2): KAGVTQTPRYLIKTRGQQVTLSCSPISGHRSVSWYQQTPGQGLQFLFEYFSETQRNKGNFPGRFSGRQFSNSRSEMNVSTLELGDSALYLCASSLGPGNTGELFFGEGSRLTVL.

This sequence joins TRBV28 and TRBJ1-6; 9 bases fit TRBD1. This CDR3 has 16 amino acids. J gave up 6 bases and V 5 bases, and 8 bases lay outside the gene matches. CDR1 is MDHEN and CDR2 is SYDVKM in the germline V gene. DNA for the CDR3: TGTGCCAGCAGTATAACCGGGACAGGGTTTAATTCACCCCTCCACTTT. Translating it yields CASSITGTGFNSPLHF.

The chain combines TRBV2 with TRBJ1-5; D unresolved. Germline CDR1 is SNHLY and CDR2 is FYNNEI. The germline V and J ends were trimmed by 1 base and 7 bases, with 8 bases remaining between them. The CDR3 length is 13 residues. The CDR3 bases are TGTGCCAGCAGTGAAGGTTTTGTACAGCCCCAGCATTTT. Its translation: CASSEGFVQPQHF.

The chain joins TRBV5-1 to TRBJ1-1, with a tentative D call TRBD1 (6 bases). Trimming cost V 0 bases and J 1 base, with 10 bases left between them. The CDR3 covers 15 residues. Germline values: CDR1 SGHRS, CDR2 YFSETQ. CDR3 sequence (DNA): TGCGCCAGCAGCTTGGAGGGGGGGCGGAACACTGAAGCTTTCTTT. Encoded protein: CASSLEGGRNTEAFF. The variable domain in full, with the rest retrieved from reference TRBV5-1 and TRBJ1-1, is KAGVTQTPRYLIKTRGQQVTLSCSPISGHRSVSWYQQTPGQGLQFLFEYFSETQRNKGNFPGRFSGRQFSNSRSEMNVSTLELGDSALYLCASSLEGGRNTEAFFGQGTRLTVV.

This rearrangement joins TRBV2 to TRBJ1-1; TRBD1 agrees at 7 bases. The trim removed 5 bases at V and 6 bases at J, leaving 9 bases unmatched. From germline, CDR1 is SNHLY and CDR2 FYNNEI. The CDR3 is made up of 14 amino acids. CDR3 sequence reads: CASSYTGDSAEAFF. CDR3 nucleotide sequence: TGTGCCAGCAGTTACACAGGGGATAGCGCTGAAGCTTTCTTT.

This clone showed up just once. The chain joins TRBV19 to TRBJ1-1; 8 nucleotides align to TRBD1. Germline trimming cut 1 base from V and 5 bases from J; bases unmatched to any gene: 6. Germline V lookup: CDR1 LNHDA, CDR2 SQIVND (reference sequence). This CDR3 is built from 15 residues. The DNA of the CDR3 is TGTGCCAGTAGTATAGTTGGCAGGGGGCGAACTGAAGCTTTCTTT. Protein product: CASSIVGRGRTEAFF.

This clone was recorded only once. The chain joins TRBV19 to TRBJ2-2, with 7 bases matching TRBD1. Trimming cost V 0 bases and J 3 bases; bases outside gene matches: 10. Germline CDR1 and CDR2: LNHDA and SQIVND (reference sequence). This CDR3 region has 18 residues. The DNA of the CDR3 is TGTGCCAGTAGTATAGAACCTCGACAGGGATGGCACACCGGGGAGCTGTTTTTT. It translates to CASSIEPRQGWHTGELFF.

The chain is built from TRBV10-3 and TRBJ1-5; 7 bases match TRBD1. With V trimmed by 6 bases and J by 3 bases, 8 bases remained unmatched. The CDR3 runs to 15 residues. CDR1 and CDR2 from the germline V gene are ENHRY and SYGVKD. The CDR3 sequence is CAISRQGRDNQPQHF. In nucleotides, the CDR3 is TGTGCCATCAGCAGACAGGGTAGGGACAATCAGCCCCAGCATTTT.

CDR3 in amino acids: CASRTQGDSPLHF. The CDR3 region has the DNA TGTGCCAGCAGAACGCAGGGGGATTCACCCCTCCACTTT. The chain uses TRBV2 and TRBJ1-6, with 7 bases that match TRBD1. The CDR3 spans 13 residues. Trimming at V came to 6 bases and at J to 8 bases, leaving 4 bases not matched to a gene. CDR1 SNHLY and CDR2 FYNNEI come from the germline V gene.

A word on this clone: Other nucleotide sequences in the sample specify the same CDR3. The chain carries TRBV7-2 and TRBJ2-3; no definite D call. Trimming took 3 bases from V and 4 from J, leaving 5 bases between them. The CDR3 totals 12 residues. Per germline, CDR1 SGHTA and CDR2 FQGNSA. The CDR3 sequence is CASSFRADTQYF. Written as DNA, the CDR3 is TGTGCCAGCAGCTTTAGAGCAGATACGCAGTATTTT.

This clone occurred many times. This chain joins TRBV7-9 and TRBJ2-2, with 8 bases identical to TRBD2. Germline loops: CDR1 SEHNR, CDR2 FQNEAQ (reference sequence). The CDR3 consists of 18 residues. V was clipped by 0 bases and J by 1 base; unmatched bases: 7. The CDR3 sequence is CASSLAVGLAGNTGELFF. The CDR3 DNA sequence: TGTGCCAGCAGCTTAGCGGTCGGCCTAGCGGGGAACACCGGGGAGCTGTTTTTT.

The V gene is TRBV11-2, the J gene TRBJ2-5; a weak D match, TRBD1 (6 bases). The CDR3 is 17 residues long. V lost 0 bases, J lost 1 base, and 15 bases lay in between. CDR1 and CDR2 from the germline V gene are SGHAT and FQNNGV. The DNA of the CDR3 is TGTGCCAGCAGCTTAGATCTCAGGGGCCGTATCCAAGAGACCCAGTACTTC. Its protein is CASSLDLRGRIQETQYF.

On this clone itself: Germline is not matched at one junction end, which may reflect a read error. The rearrangement uses TRBV29-1 and TRBJ2-5; 10 positions agree with TRBD1. This CDR3 region has 14 residues. The germline V gene encodes CDR1 SQVTM and CDR2 ANQGSEA. CDR3 DNA: TGCAACGTTGATTCGACAGGGGGCTCGGAGACCCAGTACTTC. Translation gives CNVDSTGGSETQYF.

The J gene is TRBJ1-5, the V gene TRBV18; a possible D gene is TRBD1 (6 bases). The germline V gene encodes CDR1 KGHSH and CDR2 LQKENI. V gave up 3 bases and J gave up 4 bases, with 13 bases separating them. The CDR3 totals 15 residues. In DNA form, the CDR3 reads TGTGCCAGCTCACCGGGCGAGGACAGTAATCAGCCCCAGCATTTT. Protein sequence: CASSPGEDSNQPQHF.

Notes on this clone: The sample has other DNA sequences that encode this CDR3 too. The V call is TRBV11-2, the J call TRBJ2-1; 12 bases are shared with TRBD2. Germline CDR1 and CDR2: SGHAT and FQNNGV. This CDR3 spans 16 amino acids. V trimming: 3 bases; J trimming: 3 bases; junction bases outside the gene matches: 3. The CDR3 spells CASSFRLAGVYNEQFF. The CDR3 nucleotides are TGTGCCAGCAGCTTTAGACTAGCGGGAGTCTACAATGAGCAGTTCTTC.

The V gene is TRBV5-1, the J gene TRBJ2-1; 14 bases agree with TRBD2. V shed 4 bases and J 8 bases; nucleotides not matched to a gene: 5. Germline CDR1 is SGHRS and CDR2 is YFSETQ. There are 15 residues in the CDR3. CDR3 amino acids: CASSPGLAGVDEQFF. The CDR3 nucleotides are TGCGCCAGCAGCCCGGGACTAGCGGGAGTTGATGAGCAGTTCTTC.

The gene calls are TRBV10-3 and TRBJ2-2, with D maybe TRBD2 (5 bases). CDR3 length: 13 amino acids. With 7 bases removed from V and 3 bases from J, the gap between germline ends came to 9 bases. Germline CDR1 ENHRY, CDR2 SYGVKD. This CDR3 reads CAIKTNHTGELFF. Written as DNA, the CDR3 is TGTGCCATCAAGACTAACCACACCGGGGAGCTGTTTTTT.

This sequence joins TRBV19 and TRBJ1-5, with a tentative D call TRBD1 (5 bases). The germline V gene has CDR1 LNHDA and CDR2 SQIVND (reference sequence). CDR3 length: 17 amino acids. V lost 0 bases and J lost 2, with 14 bases in between. The CDR3 loop is CASSIDPGSFGNQPQHF. CDR3 bases: TGTGCCAGTAGTATAGATCCAGGGTCCTTCGGCAATCAGCCCCAGCATTTT.